This T cell receptor beta chain was found in a study of cytomegalovirus exposure and HLA in healthy donors. Regarding this clone: What it binds is not known.

It was with 60 Vbeta and 13 Jbeta primers that the PCR ran. Generated by immunoSEQ multiplex PCR, the TCRdb table keeps only in-frame clones and is missing some. This table has roughly 150,000 clones, about 74% appearing once. There are 18 residues in the CDR3. Germline CDR1 and CDR2: PRHDT and FYEKMQ (reference sequence). After removal of 2 bases from V and 5 bases from J, the junction contained 14 bases not matched to a gene. Broader study findings: Both high specificity and high sensitivity reportedly marked the classifier's diagnosis of cytomegalovirus status.

The chain joins TRBV13 to TRBJ2-4; the match to TRBD2 covers 8 bases. This TCR came from a man aged 25-40 years in good health and CMV-seronegative. The sample consisted of PBMCs. CDR3: CASSLRGWGLDNQNIQYF. The CDR3, as DNA: TGTGCCAGCAGCTTAAGGGGGTGGGGACTAGACAACCAAAACATTCAGTACTTC. Looking up the rest from reference TRBV13 and TRBJ2-4 gives the full variable domain: AAGVIQSPRHLIKEKRETATLKCYPIPRHDTVYWYQQGPGQDPQFLISFYEKMQSDKGSIPDRFSAQQFSDYHSELNMSSLELGDSALYFCASSLRGWGLDNQNIQYFGAGTRLSVL.